This T cell receptor beta chain originates from a study of T-cell memory formation after mild COVID-19. Study-level results: Clonal second-wave expansions that peaked on day 37 had unconfirmed SARS-CoV-2 specificity.

The CDR3 contains 15 residues. Trimming took off 3 bases at V and 0 bases at J, with 15 bases between the two ends. Germline CDR1 SQVTM, CDR2 ANQGSEA. One entry per CDR3 protein results from TCRdb running MiXCR on the 5' RACE reads. The sample gives about 160,000 distinct CDR3 sequences, roughly a third of which show up once; about 12% is in the top ten. There are a few counts of this clonotype. The antigen remains unidentified. The source of this sequence is an adult woman who had mild COVID-19 (a few samples of this study predate the infection). Cell type and time point are not known. The V call is TRBV29-1, the J call TRBJ2-7, with D maybe TRBD1 (6 bases). The source material was PBMCs or a T cell subset sorted from them (not recorded which). The CDR3 here is CSVESGAGASYEQYF. DNA of the CDR3: TGCAGCGTTGAGTCAGGGGCCGGAGCCTCCTACGAGCAGTACTTC.